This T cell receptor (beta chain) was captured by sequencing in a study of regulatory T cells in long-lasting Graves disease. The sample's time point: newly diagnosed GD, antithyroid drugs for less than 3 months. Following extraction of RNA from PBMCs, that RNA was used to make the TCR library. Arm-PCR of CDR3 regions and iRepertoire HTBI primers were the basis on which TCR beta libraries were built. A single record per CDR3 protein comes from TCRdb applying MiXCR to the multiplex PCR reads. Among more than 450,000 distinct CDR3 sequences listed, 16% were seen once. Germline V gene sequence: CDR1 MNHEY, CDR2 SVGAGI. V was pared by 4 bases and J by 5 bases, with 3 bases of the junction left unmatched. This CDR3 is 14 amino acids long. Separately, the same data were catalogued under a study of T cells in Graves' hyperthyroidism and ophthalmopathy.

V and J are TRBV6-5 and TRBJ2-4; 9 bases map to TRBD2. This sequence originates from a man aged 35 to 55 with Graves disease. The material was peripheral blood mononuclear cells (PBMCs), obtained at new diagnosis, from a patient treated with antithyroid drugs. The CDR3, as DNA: TGTGCCAGCAGTTTAGCGGGAGCGGAAAACATTCAGTACTTC. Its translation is CASSLAGAENIQYF.